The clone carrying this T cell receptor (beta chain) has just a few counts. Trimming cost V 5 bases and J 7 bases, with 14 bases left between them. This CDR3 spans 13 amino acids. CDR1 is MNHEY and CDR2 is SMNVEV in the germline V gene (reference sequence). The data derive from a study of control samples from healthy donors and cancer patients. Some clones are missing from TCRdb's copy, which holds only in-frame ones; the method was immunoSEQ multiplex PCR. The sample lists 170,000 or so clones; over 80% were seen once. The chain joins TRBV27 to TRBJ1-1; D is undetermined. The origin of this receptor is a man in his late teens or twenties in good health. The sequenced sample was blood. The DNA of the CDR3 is TGTGCCAGCAGTCCCTACCCATTTTATGAAGCTTTCTTT. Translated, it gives CASSPYPFYEAFF.